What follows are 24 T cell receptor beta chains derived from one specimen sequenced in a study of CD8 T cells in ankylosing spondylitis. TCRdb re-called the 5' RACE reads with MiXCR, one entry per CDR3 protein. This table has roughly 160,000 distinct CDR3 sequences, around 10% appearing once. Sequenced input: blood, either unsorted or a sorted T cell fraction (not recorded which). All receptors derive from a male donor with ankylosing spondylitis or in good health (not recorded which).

The CDR3 sequence is CASRTQGAPSSYNEQFF. The DNA of the CDR3 is TGTGCCAGCAGGACGCAGGGAGCCCCGAGCTCCTACAATGAGCAGTTCTTC. The V call is TRBV5-4, the J call TRBJ2-1; either TRBD1 or TRBD2 may fit D (5 bases each). The CDR3 extends over 17 amino acids. Germline V lookup: CDR1 SGHNT, CDR2 YYREEE (reference sequence). Trimming pared 5 bases from V and 0 bases from J, leaving 18 bases between.

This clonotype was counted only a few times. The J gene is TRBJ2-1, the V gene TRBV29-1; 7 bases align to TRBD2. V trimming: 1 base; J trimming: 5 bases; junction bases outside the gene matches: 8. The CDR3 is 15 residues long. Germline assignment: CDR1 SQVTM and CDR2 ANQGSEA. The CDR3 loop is CSVEVGPSGHNEQFF. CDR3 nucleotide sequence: TGCAGCGTTGAAGTAGGCCCTAGCGGTCACAATGAGCAGTTCTTC.

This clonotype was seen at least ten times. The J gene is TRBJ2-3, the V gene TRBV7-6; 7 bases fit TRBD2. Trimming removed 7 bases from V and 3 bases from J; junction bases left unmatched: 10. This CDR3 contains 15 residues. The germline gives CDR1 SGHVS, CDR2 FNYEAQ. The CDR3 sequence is CASTDGGGPTDTQYF. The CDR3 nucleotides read TGTGCCAGCACCGATGGCGGGGGACCTACAGATACGCAGTATTTT. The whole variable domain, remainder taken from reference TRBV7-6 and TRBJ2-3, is GAGVSQSPRYKVTKRGQDVALRCDPISGHVSLYWYRQALGQGPEFLTYFNYEAQQDKSGLPNDRFSAERPEGSISTLTIQRTEQRDSAMYRCASTDGGGPTDTQYFGPGTRLTVL.

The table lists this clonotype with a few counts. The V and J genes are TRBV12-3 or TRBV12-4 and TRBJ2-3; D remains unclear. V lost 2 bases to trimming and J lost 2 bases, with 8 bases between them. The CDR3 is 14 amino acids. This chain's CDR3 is CASSLTQATDTQYF. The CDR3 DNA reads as TGTGCCAGCAGTTTAACCCAAGCCACAGATACGCAGTATTTT.

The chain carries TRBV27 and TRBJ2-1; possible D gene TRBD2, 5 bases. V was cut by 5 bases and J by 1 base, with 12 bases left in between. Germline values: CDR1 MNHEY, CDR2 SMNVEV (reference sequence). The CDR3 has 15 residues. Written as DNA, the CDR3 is TGTGCCAGCAGTAAGGATCGGGATTCCTACAATGAGCAGTTCTTC. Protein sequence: CASSKDRDSYNEQFF.

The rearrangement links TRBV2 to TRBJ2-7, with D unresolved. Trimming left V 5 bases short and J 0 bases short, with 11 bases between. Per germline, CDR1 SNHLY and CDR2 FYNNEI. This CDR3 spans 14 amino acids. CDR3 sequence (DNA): TGTGCCAGCAGTCTGAGGCATAGCTCCTACGAGCAGTACTTC. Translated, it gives CASSLRHSSYEQYF. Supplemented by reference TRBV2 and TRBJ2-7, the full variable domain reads EPEVTQTPSHQVTQMGQEVILRCVPISNHLYFYWYRQILGQKVEFLVSFYNNEISEKSEIFDDQFSVERPDGSNFTLKIRSTKLEDSAMYFCASSLRHSSYEQYFGPGTRLTVT.

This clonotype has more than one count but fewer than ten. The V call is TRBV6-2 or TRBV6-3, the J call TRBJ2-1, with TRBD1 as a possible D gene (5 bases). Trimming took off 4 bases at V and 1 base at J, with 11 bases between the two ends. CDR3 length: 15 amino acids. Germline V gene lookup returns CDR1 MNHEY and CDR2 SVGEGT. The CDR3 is CASSLQEPSYNEQFF. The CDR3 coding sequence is TGTGCCAGCAGTTTACAGGAGCCTTCCTACAATGAGCAGTTCTTC.

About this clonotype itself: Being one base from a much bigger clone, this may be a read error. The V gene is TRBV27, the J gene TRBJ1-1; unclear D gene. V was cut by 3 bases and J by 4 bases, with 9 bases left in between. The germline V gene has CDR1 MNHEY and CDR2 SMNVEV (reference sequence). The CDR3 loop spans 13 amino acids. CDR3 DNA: TGTGCCAGCAGTTTCCAGGACCCCACTGAAGCTTTCTTT. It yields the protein CASSFQDPTEAFF.

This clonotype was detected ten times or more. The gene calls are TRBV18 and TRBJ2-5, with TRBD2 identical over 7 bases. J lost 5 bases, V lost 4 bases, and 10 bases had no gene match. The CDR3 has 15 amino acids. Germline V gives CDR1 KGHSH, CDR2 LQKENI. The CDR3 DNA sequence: TGTGCCAGCTCACTAGGGACTATCACCGGTGAGACCCAGTACTTC. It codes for CASSLGTITGETQYF.

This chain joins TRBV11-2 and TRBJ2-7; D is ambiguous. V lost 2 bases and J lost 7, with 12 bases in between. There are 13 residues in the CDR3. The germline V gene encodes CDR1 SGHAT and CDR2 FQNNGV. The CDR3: CASSLWTKVEQYF. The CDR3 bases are TGTGCCAGCAGCTTATGGACCAAGGTGGAGCAGTACTTC.

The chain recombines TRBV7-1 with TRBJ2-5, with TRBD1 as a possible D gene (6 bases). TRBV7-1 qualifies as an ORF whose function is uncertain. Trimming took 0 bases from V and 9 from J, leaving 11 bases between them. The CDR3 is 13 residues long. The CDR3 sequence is CASSSAGQGPQYF. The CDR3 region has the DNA TGTGCCAGCAGCTCAGCGGGGCAGGGGCCCCAGTACTTC.

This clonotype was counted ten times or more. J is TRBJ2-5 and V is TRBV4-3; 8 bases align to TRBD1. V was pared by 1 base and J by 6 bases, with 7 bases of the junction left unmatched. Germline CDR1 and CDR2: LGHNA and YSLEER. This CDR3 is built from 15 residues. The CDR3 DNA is TGCGCCAGCAGCCAAGCAGGGGGCGGTCGGAAGACCCAGTACTTC. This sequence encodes CASSQAGGGRKTQYF.

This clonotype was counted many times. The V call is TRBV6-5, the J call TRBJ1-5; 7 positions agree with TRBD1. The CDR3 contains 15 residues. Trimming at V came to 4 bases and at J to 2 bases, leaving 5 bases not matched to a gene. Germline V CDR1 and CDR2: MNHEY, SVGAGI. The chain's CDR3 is CASSSAGTGNQPQHF. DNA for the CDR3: TGTGCCAGCAGTTCGGCCGGGACAGGCAATCAGCCCCAGCATTTT.

The CDR3 loop reads CSAIAGANNEQFF. CDR3 in DNA: TGCAGTGCTATAGCGGGAGCTAACAATGAGCAGTTCTTC. V usage is TRBV20-1 and J usage is TRBJ2-1; 9 bases map to TRBD2. Germline-derived CDR1 and CDR2 are DFQATT and SNEGSKA (reference sequence). After removal of 4 bases from V and 5 bases from J, the junction contained 3 bases not matched to a gene. CDR3 length: 13 residues.

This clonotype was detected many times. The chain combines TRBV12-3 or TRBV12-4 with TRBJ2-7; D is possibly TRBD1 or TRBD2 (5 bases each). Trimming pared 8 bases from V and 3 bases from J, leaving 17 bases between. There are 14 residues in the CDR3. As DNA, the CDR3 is TGTGCCAGCTCCTTCCAGGGAGCCAACTACGAGCAGTACTTC. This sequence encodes CASSFQGANYEQYF.

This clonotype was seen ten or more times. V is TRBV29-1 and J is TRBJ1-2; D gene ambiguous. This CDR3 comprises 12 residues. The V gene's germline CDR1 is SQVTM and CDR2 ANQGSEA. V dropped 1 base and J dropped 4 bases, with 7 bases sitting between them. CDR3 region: CSVEAGAYGYTF. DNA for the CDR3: TGCAGCGTTGAAGCAGGAGCCTATGGCTACACCTTC.

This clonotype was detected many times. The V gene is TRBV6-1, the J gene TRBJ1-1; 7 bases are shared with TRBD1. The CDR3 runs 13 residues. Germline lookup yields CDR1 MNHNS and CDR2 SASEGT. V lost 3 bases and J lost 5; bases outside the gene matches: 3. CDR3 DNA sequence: TGTGCCAGCAGTGAGGGCAGGGGGACTGAAGCTTTCTTT. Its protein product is CASSEGRGTEAFF.

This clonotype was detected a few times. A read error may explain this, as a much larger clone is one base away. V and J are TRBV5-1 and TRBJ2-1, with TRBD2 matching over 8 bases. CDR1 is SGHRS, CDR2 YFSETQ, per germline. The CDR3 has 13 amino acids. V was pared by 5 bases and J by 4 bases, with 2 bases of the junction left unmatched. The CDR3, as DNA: TGCGCCAGCAGAACTAGCGGTTACAATGAGCAGTTCTTC. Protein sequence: CASRTSGYNEQFF.

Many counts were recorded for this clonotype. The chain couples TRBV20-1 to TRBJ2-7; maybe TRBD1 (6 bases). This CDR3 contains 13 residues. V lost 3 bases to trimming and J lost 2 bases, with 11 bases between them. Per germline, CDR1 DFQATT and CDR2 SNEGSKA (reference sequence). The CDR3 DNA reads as TGCAGTGCTAGGCAGGGGACCGCCTACGAGCAGTACTTC. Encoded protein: CSARQGTAYEQYF.

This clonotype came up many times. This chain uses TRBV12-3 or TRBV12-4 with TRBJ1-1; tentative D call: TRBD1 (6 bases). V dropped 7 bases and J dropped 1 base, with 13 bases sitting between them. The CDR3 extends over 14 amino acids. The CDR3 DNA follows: TGTGCCAGCACCCAGGGGTCTCGGAACACTGAAGCTTTCTTT. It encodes CASTQGSRNTEAFF.

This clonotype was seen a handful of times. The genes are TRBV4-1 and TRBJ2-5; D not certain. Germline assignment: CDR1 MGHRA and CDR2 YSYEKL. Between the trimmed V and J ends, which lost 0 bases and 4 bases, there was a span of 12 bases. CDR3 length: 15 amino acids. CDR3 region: CASSQEGPNRETQYF. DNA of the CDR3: TGCGCCAGCAGCCAAGAAGGACCAAATCGAGAGACCCAGTACTTC.

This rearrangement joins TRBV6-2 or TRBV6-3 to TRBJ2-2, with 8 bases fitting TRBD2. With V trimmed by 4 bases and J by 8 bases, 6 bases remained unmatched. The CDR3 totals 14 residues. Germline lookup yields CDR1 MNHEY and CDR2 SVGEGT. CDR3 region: CASSSETSVGELFF. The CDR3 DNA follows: TGTGCCAGCAGTTCCGAGACTAGCGTAGGGGAGCTGTTTTTT.

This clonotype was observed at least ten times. The CDR3 loop is CASSQGQGSGNTIYF. The CDR3 DNA sequence: TGTGCCAGCAGTCAGGGACAGGGCTCTGGAAACACCATATATTTT. The rearrangement uses TRBV4-2 and TRBJ1-3; TRBD1 agrees at 9 bases. Germline lookup yields CDR1 LGHNA and CDR2 YNFKEQ. The CDR3 contains 15 residues. V was clipped by 6 bases and J by 0 bases; unmatched bases: 3.

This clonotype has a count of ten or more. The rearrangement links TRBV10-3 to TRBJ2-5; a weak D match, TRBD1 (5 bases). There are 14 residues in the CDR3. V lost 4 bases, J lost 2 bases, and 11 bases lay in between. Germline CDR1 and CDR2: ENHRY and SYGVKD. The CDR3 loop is CAISVGQEQETQYF. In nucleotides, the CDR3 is TGTGCCATCAGTGTCGGACAAGAGCAAGAGACCCAGTACTTC.